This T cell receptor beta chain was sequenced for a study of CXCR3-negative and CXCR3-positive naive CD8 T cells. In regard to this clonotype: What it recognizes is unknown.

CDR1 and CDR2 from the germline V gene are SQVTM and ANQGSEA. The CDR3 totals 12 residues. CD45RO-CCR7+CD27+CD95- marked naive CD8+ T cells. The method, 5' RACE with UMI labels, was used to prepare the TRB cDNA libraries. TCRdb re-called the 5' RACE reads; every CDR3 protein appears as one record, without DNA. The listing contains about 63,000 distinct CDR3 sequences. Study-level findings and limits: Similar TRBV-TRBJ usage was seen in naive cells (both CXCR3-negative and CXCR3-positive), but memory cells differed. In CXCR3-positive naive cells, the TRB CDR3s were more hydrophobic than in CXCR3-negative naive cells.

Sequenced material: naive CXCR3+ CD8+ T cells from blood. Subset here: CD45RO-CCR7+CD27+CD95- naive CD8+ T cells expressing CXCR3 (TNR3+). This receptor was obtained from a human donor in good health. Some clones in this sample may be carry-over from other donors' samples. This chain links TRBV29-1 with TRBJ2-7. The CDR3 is CSGLDNSYEQYF.